This is a list of T cell receptor beta chains from one sample in a study of T-cell memory formation after mild COVID-19. TCRdb recomputed calls from the 5' RACE reads with MiXCR, one row per CDR3 protein. Counted here are 160,000 or so distinct CDR3 sequences, roughly 30% occurring once; the ten biggest clones make up about 11%. The sequenced material came from PBMCs or a T cell subset sorted from them (not recorded which). The receptors were sampled from an adult woman who had mild COVID-19 (a few samples of this study predate the infection). Cell type and time point are not known. Each CDR3 is given with its conserved first and last residue. The order of the fields is V gene, CDR3 protein.

v_call: TRBV9; cdr3_aa: CASSVCLLAETYEQYF
v_call: TRBV5-1; cdr3_aa: CASSLASQGVNEQFF
v_call: TRBV24-1; cdr3_aa: CATSPITRHDAAFF
v_call: TRBV4-1; cdr3_aa: CASSQDNGQEAFF
v_call: TRBV29-1; cdr3_aa: CSVAAGQGNEQYF
v_call: TRBV5-5; cdr3_aa: CASSHTGETQYF
v_call: TRBV2; cdr3_aa: CASSATDTQYF
v_call: TRBV9; cdr3_aa: CASSREGQNRYGYTF
v_call: TRBV7-2; cdr3_aa: CASSQKGGAYYEQYF
v_call: TRBV7-8; cdr3_aa: CASSLVDRLTDTQYF